The subject of this entry is one T cell receptor beta chain. This sample is part of a study of blood T cell repertoires in COVID-19. Source study methods: Reference gene primer amplification gave nucleated cell count estimates. Generated by immunoSEQ multiplex PCR, the TCRdb table keeps only in-frame clones and is missing some. That table is the source of V, J and clone size, and D and trimming were worked out from the DNA. This sample has about 280,000 clones, with approximately 78% found just once. Participants in the exposed group had met a COVID-19 case in the 2 weeks before joining the study. J was trimmed by 5 bases and V by 4 bases; bases with no gene match: 7. This CDR3 is built from 14 residues. CDR1 and CDR2 from the germline V gene are MNHEY and SVGEGT.

This TCR was recovered from a man in his forties who had been exposed to COVID-19. This chain uses TRBV6-2 or TRBV6-3 with TRBJ2-5, with 7 bases fitting TRBD2. Sequencing was done on a sample of PBMCs or T cells enriched from blood (not recorded which). The CDR3 coding sequence is TGTGCCAGCAGTTTGGGGGGGGGTGTGGAGACCCAGTACTTC. This gives the protein CASSLGGGVETQYF.